A selection of T cell receptor beta chains follows, all from one sample in a study of blood T cell repertoires in COVID-19. The method was immunoSEQ multiplex PCR; TCRdb's version includes in-frame clones alone and lacks a portion of them. The sample has around 140,000 clones; more than 75% are singletons. Sequences were obtained from peripheral blood. The receptors were gathered from a man in his fifties with active COVID-19. The CDR3 runs from the conserved cysteine through the conserved F or W. D genes are given only for firm matches. Not all rows give a size; the values are once, few, many and, for expanded clones, a class.

J gene: TRBJ1-5
clone size: NA
V gene: TRBV6-6
D gene: TRBD1
CDR3 DNA: TGTGCCACCGGACAGGGGCAGCCCCAGCATTTT
CDR3 protein: CATGQGQPQHF

J gene: TRBJ2-7
clone size: NA
V gene: TRBV25-1
D gene: NA
CDR3 DNA: TGTGCCAGCAGTGTGGAGACGGGAGCCTACGAGCAGTACTTC
CDR3 protein: CASSVETGAYEQYF

J gene: TRBJ2-3
clone size: NA
V gene: TRBV5-4
D gene: NA
CDR3 DNA: TGTGCCAGCAGCTCTAGCACAGATACGCAGTATTTT
CDR3 protein: CASSSSTDTQYF

J gene: TRBJ1-5
clone size: NA
V gene: TRBV30
D gene: NA
CDR3 DNA: TGTGCCTCCACGGGGGTTAGTAGCAATCAGCCCCAGCATTTT
CDR3 protein: CASTGVSSNQPQHF

J gene: TRBJ2-2
clone size: few
V gene: TRBV6-1
D gene: NA
CDR3 DNA: TGTGCCAGCAGTGAACTCTGGAGGCGGCAGGGGTCCGCCGGGGAGCTGTTTTTT
CDR3 protein: CASSELWRRQGSAGELFF

J gene: TRBJ1-1
clone size: NA
V gene: TRBV10-3
D gene: NA
CDR3 DNA: TGTGCCATCGCAGGGTTCCAGGACACTGAAGCTTTCTTT
CDR3 protein: CAIAGFQDTEAFF

J gene: TRBJ1-5
clone size: NA
V gene: TRBV2
D gene: TRBD1
CDR3 DNA: TGTGCCAGCAGTGGGACAGGGAAAAATCAGCCCCAGCATTTT
CDR3 protein: CASSGTGKNQPQHF

J gene: TRBJ1-6
clone size: NA
V gene: TRBV30
D gene: TRBD1
CDR3 DNA: TGTGCCTGGAGTGGGGGACAGGGGGTTAATTCACCCCTCCACTTT
CDR3 protein: CAWSGGQGVNSPLHF

J gene: TRBJ2-5
clone size: NA
V gene: TRBV29-1
D gene: TRBD2
CDR3 DNA: TGCAGCGCGCGATCGCGGGGGAGGGAGACCCAGTACTTC
CDR3 protein: CSARSRGRETQYF

J gene: TRBJ2-6
clone size: NA
V gene: TRBV7-8
D gene: NA
CDR3 DNA: TGTGCCAGCAGCTTAGCTCCGGGGCAGGGGAGCTCTGGGGCCAACGTCCTGACTTTC
CDR3 protein: CASSLAPGQGSSGANVLTF

J gene: TRBJ1-2
clone size: once
V gene: TRBV12-5
D gene: NA
CDR3 DNA: TGTGCTAGTGGTTTCTCAGGGCGCTATGGCTACACCTTC
CDR3 protein: CASGFSGRYGYTF

J gene: TRBJ1-6
clone size: NA
V gene: TRBV18
D gene: TRBD1
CDR3 DNA: TGTGCCAGCTCACCCGGACAGGAAAATTCACCCCTCCACTTT
CDR3 protein: CASSPGQENSPLHF

J gene: TRBJ2-1
clone size: few
V gene: TRBV5-1
D gene: NA
CDR3 DNA: TGCGCCAGCAGCTTGGAAGGGGAAGAAAATGAGCAGTTCTTC
CDR3 protein: CASSLEGEENEQFF

J gene: TRBJ1-6
clone size: NA
V gene: TRBV9
D gene: TRBD1
CDR3 DNA: TGTGCCAGCAGCGCCCACCTCGAGGGGGCGGAGGGTTCACCCCTCCACTTT
CDR3 protein: CASSAHLEGAEGSPLHF

J gene: TRBJ2-7
clone size: NA
V gene: TRBV7-3
D gene: TRBD1
CDR3 DNA: TGTGCCAGCAGCTTAATCCGACAGGGGGCATGCGAGCAGTACTTC
CDR3 protein: CASSLIRQGACEQYF

J gene: TRBJ2-2
clone size: NA
V gene: TRBV6-6
D gene: NA
CDR3 DNA: TGTGCCAGCAGTCCCGGGGGAGCGAACACCGGGGAGCTGTTTTTT
CDR3 protein: CASSPGGANTGELFF

J gene: TRBJ2-7
clone size: NA
V gene: TRBV27
D gene: NA
CDR3 DNA: TGTGCCAGCAGTTTGGGGGGGGCCCCCTACGAGCAGTACTTC
CDR3 protein: CASSLGGAPYEQYF

J gene: TRBJ1-2
clone size: NA
V gene: TRBV4-2
D gene: TRBD1
CDR3 DNA: TGTGCCAGCAGCCCGCAGACAGGGTCGGATGGCTACACCTTC
CDR3 protein: CASSPQTGSDGYTF

J gene: TRBJ1-2
clone size: NA
V gene: TRBV5-5
D gene: NA
CDR3 DNA: TGTGCCAGCAGCTTGGATGGGCGTGGCTACACCTTC
CDR3 protein: CASSLDGRGYTF

J gene: TRBJ1-2
clone size: once
V gene: TRBV5-4
D gene: TRBD1
CDR3 DNA: TGTGCCAGCAGCTCCCACACAGGGGAAAGAGGAGGCTACACCTTC
CDR3 protein: CASSSHTGERGGYTF

J gene: TRBJ2-5
clone size: NA
V gene: TRBV7-7
D gene: TRBD2
CDR3 DNA: TGTGCTAGCAGCTTAGCCTTTCCTGGACTAGCGGAAGAAGAGACCCAGTACTTC
CDR3 protein: CASSLAFPGLAEEETQYF

J gene: TRBJ2-7
clone size: NA
V gene: TRBV23-1
D gene: NA
CDR3 DNA: TGCGCCAGCAGTCCCCCGGGGGATTACCTAAACCATTCCTACGAGCAGTACTTC
CDR3 protein: CASSPPGDYLNHSYEQYF

J gene: TRBJ2-3
clone size: NA
V gene: TRBV18
D gene: TRBD2
CDR3 DNA: TGTGCCAGCTCACGGGCCCGATTAGCGGGGGGGCCGACAGATACGCAGTATTTT
CDR3 protein: CASSRARLAGGPTDTQYF

J gene: TRBJ2-5
clone size: NA
V gene: TRBV10-2
D gene: NA
CDR3 DNA: TGCGCCAGCAGTGAATTTAGTACTACCGACCAAGAGACCCAGTACTTC
CDR3 protein: CASSEFSTTDQETQYF

J gene: TRBJ2-7
clone size: NA
V gene: TRBV6-5
D gene: NA
CDR3 DNA: TGTGCCAGCAGTCTGACAGGTCAATCCTACGAGCAGTACTTC
CDR3 protein: CASSLTGQSYEQYF

J gene: TRBJ1-6
clone size: NA
V gene: TRBV19
D gene: NA
CDR3 DNA: TGTGCCAGTAGTAAGGGGGATAAAGGCTCACCCCTCCACTTT
CDR3 protein: CASSKGDKGSPLHF

J gene: TRBJ1-1
clone size: NA
V gene: TRBV3-1/TRBV3-2
D gene: NA
CDR3 DNA: TGTGCCAGCAGCCCTTCCAGGGTTAGACACCTGAACACTGAAGCTTTCTTT
CDR3 protein: CASSPSRVRHLNTEAFF

J gene: TRBJ1-4
clone size: NA
V gene: TRBV9
D gene: NA
CDR3 DNA: TGTGCCAGCAGCGTAGCGGCCAGGGATGCAACTAATGAAAAACTGTTTTTT
CDR3 protein: CASSVAARDATNEKLFF

J gene: TRBJ2-7
clone size: NA
V gene: TRBV4-2
D gene: NA
CDR3 DNA: TGTGCCAGCAGCCAAGCAGACAGCCTCTCCTACGAGCAGTACTTC
CDR3 protein: CASSQADSLSYEQYF

J gene: TRBJ2-7
clone size: NA
V gene: TRBV3-1/TRBV3-2
D gene: TRBD2
CDR3 DNA: TGTGCCAGCAGCCAACGGGGGGGGGCCCCCGAGCAGTACTTC
CDR3 protein: CASSQRGGAPEQYF

J gene: TRBJ1-6
clone size: NA
V gene: TRBV2
D gene: NA
CDR3 DNA: TGTGCCAGCAGTGAACGCAGGATCCCATTATATTCACCCCTCCACTTT
CDR3 protein: CASSERRIPLYSPLHF

J gene: TRBJ2-1
clone size: NA
V gene: TRBV7-9
D gene: NA
CDR3 DNA: TGTGCCAGCAGCTTAGCCCCGAGGAGCCCCTACAATGAGCAGTTCTTC
CDR3 protein: CASSLAPRSPYNEQFF

J gene: TRBJ2-5
clone size: NA
V gene: TRBV5-7
D gene: TRBD2
CDR3 DNA: TGTGCCAGCAGCTTGGCCGGGACTAGCGGGGGCCCGGAGACCCAGTACTTC
CDR3 protein: CASSLAGTSGGPETQYF

J gene: TRBJ1-6
clone size: once
V gene: TRBV4-1
D gene: TRBD1
CDR3 DNA: TGCGCCAGCAGCCAGTCCCCCGGGACAGGGACTTCACCCCTCCACTTT
CDR3 protein: CASSQSPGTGTSPLHF

J gene: TRBJ2-3
clone size: NA
V gene: TRBV5-1
D gene: TRBD2
CDR3 DNA: TGCGCCAGCAGCCCTAGCGGGCTAACCACAGATACGCAGTATTTT
CDR3 protein: CASSPSGLTTDTQYF

J gene: TRBJ2-1
clone size: once
V gene: TRBV12-3/TRBV12-4
D gene: NA
CDR3 DNA: TGTGCCAGCAGTTTGGGGGGTGAGCAGTTCTTC
CDR3 protein: CASSLGGEQFF

J gene: TRBJ1-1
clone size: NA
V gene: TRBV7-9
D gene: TRBD1
CDR3 DNA: TGTGCCAGCAGCTTAGACAGGGGGCTGTTCGGGTACACTGAAGCTTTCTTT
CDR3 protein: CASSLDRGLFGYTEAFF

J gene: TRBJ2-6
clone size: few
V gene: TRBV3-1/TRBV3-2
D gene: NA
CDR3 DNA: TGTGCCAGCAGCCACTACAGGAACTCTGGGGCCAACGTCCTGACTTTC
CDR3 protein: CASSHYRNSGANVLTF

J gene: TRBJ1-5
clone size: NA
V gene: TRBV7-2
D gene: NA
CDR3 DNA: TGTGCCAGCAGCTTAGCGCTTATAGGGGTTCAGCCCCAGCATTTT
CDR3 protein: CASSLALIGVQPQHF

J gene: TRBJ1-5
clone size: NA
V gene: TRBV6-6
D gene: NA
CDR3 DNA: TGTGCCAGCAGTCGATCCGTCGGGGGGGATAGAAGCAATCAGCCCCAGCATTTT
CDR3 protein: CASSRSVGGDRSNQPQHF

J gene: TRBJ2-7
clone size: NA
V gene: TRBV20-1
D gene: TRBD1
CDR3 DNA: TGCAGTGCTAGTTCCGGACAGGGGGTCTTCTACGAGCAGTACTTC
CDR3 protein: CSASSGQGVFYEQYF

J gene: TRBJ2-3
clone size: once
V gene: TRBV9
D gene: NA
CDR3 DNA: TGTGCCAGCAGCGCTGGGGTTAAAAGCGGAGTCACAGATACGCAGTATTTT
CDR3 protein: CASSAGVKSGVTDTQYF

J gene: TRBJ1-1
clone size: NA
V gene: TRBV5-1
D gene: NA
CDR3 DNA: TGCGCCAGCAGCGGACTGTCGAACACTGAAGCTTTCTTT
CDR3 protein: CASSGLSNTEAFF

J gene: TRBJ2-3
clone size: NA
V gene: TRBV5-1
D gene: TRBD2
CDR3 DNA: TGCGCCAGCACGACTAGCGGGGGGTTAACAGATACGCAGTATTTT
CDR3 protein: CASTTSGGLTDTQYF

J gene: TRBJ1-5
clone size: NA
V gene: TRBV28
D gene: NA
CDR3 DNA: TGTGCCAGCAGTTTGAGCGGAGTCATTAGCAATCAGCCCCAGCATTTT
CDR3 protein: CASSLSGVISNQPQHF

J gene: TRBJ2-5
clone size: NA
V gene: TRBV7-2
D gene: NA
CDR3 DNA: TGTGCCAGCAGCTCCTCCCTTGTCCGGTACTTC
CDR3 protein: CASSSSLVRYF

J gene: TRBJ2-7
clone size: NA
V gene: TRBV28
D gene: TRBD1
CDR3 DNA: TGTGCCAGCAGTTTCCAAAAGAGACAGGGGGCCGACGAGCAGTACTTC
CDR3 protein: CASSFQKRQGADEQYF

J gene: TRBJ1-5
clone size: NA
V gene: TRBV4-2
D gene: TRBD1
CDR3 DNA: TGTGCCAGCAGCCAAGCCTGGACAGGGGGAGGACAGCCCCAGCATTTT
CDR3 protein: CASSQAWTGGGQPQHF

J gene: TRBJ1-1
clone size: NA
V gene: TRBV10-3
D gene: TRBD1
CDR3 DNA: TGTGCCATCAGTGAGACCAGCGGACAGGGGACTCCTTTCTTT
CDR3 protein: CAISETSGQGTPFF

J gene: TRBJ1-2
clone size: NA
V gene: TRBV7-2
D gene: NA
CDR3 DNA: TGTGCCAGCAGCCGCAGCGGGGCGCGTTTTGGCTACACCTTC
CDR3 protein: CASSRSGARFGYTF

J gene: TRBJ2-5
clone size: NA
V gene: TRBV18
D gene: TRBD1
CDR3 DNA: TGTGCCAGCTCACCAGCCCTGACAGGGGGCGGAGAGACCCAGTACTTC
CDR3 protein: CASSPALTGGGETQYF

J gene: TRBJ2-5
clone size: NA
V gene: TRBV19
D gene: TRBD2
CDR3 DNA: TGTGCCAGTAGTACCCTCTCGGTGGGGGGGGTGGAGACCCAGTACTTC
CDR3 protein: CASSTLSVGGVETQYF

J gene: TRBJ2-3
clone size: NA
V gene: TRBV4-2
D gene: TRBD2
CDR3 DNA: TGTGCCAGCAGCCAAGAAGGAGCGGGGGCCTCCGGAGATACGCAGTATTTT
CDR3 protein: CASSQEGAGASGDTQYF

J gene: TRBJ2-7
clone size: NA
V gene: TRBV7-3
D gene: NA
CDR3 DNA: TGTGCCAGCAGCTTACTACAGGGATCCGAGCAGTACTTC
CDR3 protein: CASSLLQGSEQYF

J gene: TRBJ1-2
clone size: once
V gene: TRBV7-2
D gene: TRBD1
CDR3 DNA: TGTGCCAGCAGCCGTAATACAGGGGAACGCTATGGCTACACCTTC
CDR3 protein: CASSRNTGERYGYTF

J gene: TRBJ2-1
clone size: NA
V gene: TRBV7-2
D gene: NA
CDR3 DNA: TGTGCCAGCAGCTTAGCGGGTGGAGGGGTATACAATGAGCAGTTCTTC
CDR3 protein: CASSLAGGGVYNEQFF

J gene: TRBJ2-7
clone size: NA
V gene: TRBV12-3/TRBV12-4
D gene: NA
CDR3 DNA: TGTGCCAGCAGTTCGAGCTCCTACGAGCAGTACTTC
CDR3 protein: CASSSSSYEQYF

J gene: TRBJ1-2
clone size: NA
V gene: TRBV5-5
D gene: TRBD1
CDR3 DNA: TGTGCCAGCAGCAGGGGACAGGGGGCCTATGGCTACACCTTC
CDR3 protein: CASSRGQGAYGYTF

J gene: TRBJ1-5
clone size: NA
V gene: TRBV18
D gene: NA
CDR3 DNA: TGTGCCAGCTCACCCGGGGGTGATCAGCCCCAGCATTTT
CDR3 protein: CASSPGGDQPQHF